A selection of T cell receptor beta chains follows, all from one sample in a study of T-cell reconstitution after alpha-beta-depleted transplantation in children. TCRdb processed the PCR reads anew with MiXCR; each CDR3 protein has one entry. The sample carries some 600,000 distinct CDR3 sequences, under 15% recorded once. The material sequenced was PBMCs, mostly from graft donor cells, taken 360 days after TCRalphabeta/CD19-depleted stem cell transplant. The receptors here all came from a male patient between 10 and 17 years old who had a stem cell transplant for acute myeloid leukemia, so the T cells may come from the graft donor. Each CDR3 is given with its conserved first and last residue. A D gene is named only where the DNA matches it firmly. Size tells how often a clone was seen (once, few, many) or the class of an expanded clone, and some rows leave it out.

d_call	v_call	j_call	clone_size	cdr3_aa	cdr3_nt
NA	TRBV9	TRBJ2-3	NA	CASSQSGVRSTDTQYF	TGTGCCAGCAGCCAAAGTGGGGTTCGTAGCACAGATACGCAGTATTTT
NA	TRBV29-1	TRBJ2-2	many	CSVGPLRSGELFF	TGCAGCGTTGGCCCATTAAGGTCCGGGGAGCTGTTTTTT
TRBD1	TRBV5-1	TRBJ2-3	NA	CASSYGQVHMGDTQYF	TGCGCCAGCAGCTACGGACAGGTCCATATGGGAGATACGCAGTATTTT
NA	TRBV28	TRBJ2-3	many	CASSLILRTSTDTQYF	TGTGCCAGCAGTCTCATCTTGCGGACCAGCACAGATACGCAGTATTTT
NA	TRBV7-2	TRBJ2-7	NA	CASSPGLLQGEQYF	TGTGCCAGCAGCCCCGGACTCCTCCAGGGCGAGCAGTACTTC
NA	TRBV7-3	TRBJ2-1	NA	CASIQRPRGNEQFF	TGTGCCAGCATCCAGCGCCCCCGGGGCAATGAGCAGTTCTTC
NA	TRBV29-1	TRBJ2-7	NA	CSVRLIYEQYF	TGCAGCGTCCGCCTAATCTACGAGCAGTACTTC
NA	TRBV20-1	TRBJ2-7	few	CSAPDSLSFEQYF	TGCAGTGCGCCGGACAGCCTTTCTTTCGAGCAGTACTTC
NA	TRBV7-2	TRBJ2-5	NA	CASSTFGGIETQYF	TGTGCCAGCAGCACATTTGGCGGGATCGAGACCCAGTACTTC
NA	TRBV7-3	TRBJ2-7	NA	CASSLEPLSSYEQYF	TGTGCCAGCAGCTTAGAGCCCCTGAGCTCCTACGAGCAGTACTTC
TRBD2	TRBV15	TRBJ2-2	NA	CATRPLAGGSTGELFF	TGTGCCACCAGGCCTTTAGCGGGAGGGAGCACCGGGGAGCTGTTTTTT
TRBD1	TRBV7-8	TRBJ1-5	many	CASSPRQGNQPQHF	TGTGCCAGCAGCCCCCGACAGGGGAATCAGCCCCAGCATTTT
NA	TRBV6-1	TRBJ1-4	NA	CASSTSFSATNEKLFF	TGTGCCAGCAGTACATCGTTCAGTGCAACTAATGAAAAACTGTTTTTT
NA	TRBV29-1	TRBJ1-1	NA	CSVEGAHTEAFF	TGCAGCGTTGAAGGGGCGCACACGGAAGCTTTCTTT
TRBD2	TRBV15	TRBJ2-7	NA	CATSGPSGRTPREQYF	TGTGCCACCAGCGGACCTAGCGGGAGGACCCCTCGGGAGCAGTACTTC
NA	TRBV24-1	TRBJ2-1	NA	CATRASSYNEQFF	TGTGCCACCAGGGCCAGCTCCTACAATGAGCAGTTCTTC
NA	TRBV7-2	TRBJ2-2	few	CARLLNTGELFF	TGTGCCAGGCTCCTCAACACCGGGGAGCTGTTTTTT
NA	TRBV18	TRBJ1-5	few	CASSREDRHQPQHF	TGTGCCAGCTCACGGGAGGACAGACATCAGCCCCAGCATTTT
TRBD1	TRBV27	TRBJ2-7	NA	CASSLYRGPDEQYF	TGTGCCAGCAGTTTATACAGGGGGCCCGACGAGCAGTACTTC
TRBD1	TRBV7-7	TRBJ2-1	NA	CASSLGWQGASNEQFF	TGTGCTAGCAGCTTAGGATGGCAGGGGGCTTCCAATGAGCAGTTCTTC
TRBD2	TRBV7-2	TRBJ2-3	NA	CASSKSGKGTDTQYF	TGTGCCAGCAGCAAAAGCGGGAAAGGCACAGATACGCAGTATTTT
NA	TRBV28	TRBJ2-7	NA	CASSFFRSSYEQYF	TGTGCCAGCAGTTTTTTCCGGAGCTCCTACGAGCAGTACTTC
TRBD2	TRBV29-1	TRBJ2-3	many	CSVMGLAGGSTDTQYF	TGCAGCGTGATGGGGTTAGCGGGAGGGAGCACAGATACGCAGTATTTT
NA	TRBV25-1	TRBJ2-3	many	CASSRFGGQDYRNTQYF	TGTGCCAGCAGTCGATTCGGCGGGCAGGATTATCGGAATACGCAGTATTTT
NA	TRBV29-1	TRBJ2-4	many	CSVETGTLRRNIQYF	TGCAGCGTTGAAACCGGGACCCTTAGGAGAAACATTCAGTACTTC
NA	TRBV29-1	TRBJ2-3	NA	CSGPWGSTQYF	TGCAGCGGGCCCTGGGGAAGCACGCAGTATTTT
NA	TRBV29-1	TRBJ1-4	many	CSVESSNEKLFF	TGCAGCGTTGAATCCAGTAATGAAAAACTGTTTTTT
TRBD2	TRBV12-3/TRBV12-4	TRBJ2-7	NA	CASSRTSGNEQYF	TGTGCCAGCAGTCGGACTAGTGGGAACGAGCAGTACTTC
TRBD2	TRBV3-1	TRBJ2-3	few	CACSLRLAGGLSTDTQYF	TGTGCCTGCAGCCTAAGACTAGCGGGAGGGCTAAGCACAGATACGCAGTATTTT
NA	TRBV15	TRBJ2-3	NA	CATSTHLGPTDTQYF	TGTGCCACCAGCACTCACCTAGGGCCCACAGATACGCAGTATTTT
NA	TRBV5-1	TRBJ1-3	NA	CASSLEGQGRKGDTIYF	TGCGCCAGCAGCTTGGAAGGCCAGGGCCGAAAGGGGGACACCATATATTTT
NA	TRBV29-1	TRBJ2-3	many	CSASPGNSPPPHTQYF	TGCAGCGCCTCCCCCGGGAACTCCCCCCCACCTCATACGCAGTATTTT
TRBD1	TRBV11-2	TRBJ2-7	NA	CASSSHRGERSYEQYF	TGTGCCAGCAGCTCCCACAGGGGGGAGAGGTCCTACGAGCAGTACTTC
NA	TRBV2	TRBJ2-5	few	CASRGGGSLDQETQYF	TGTGCCAGCAGAGGAGGGGGCAGTCTGGACCAAGAGACCCAGTACTTC
NA	TRBV27	TRBJ2-7	many	CASSYGSGISEQYF	TGTGCCAGCAGTTATGGGTCCGGGATCTCCGAGCAGTACTTC
TRBD2	TRBV10-3	TRBJ2-7	many	CAISASGSIYEQYF	TGTGCCATCAGTGCTAGCGGGAGTATATACGAGCAGTACTTC
NA	TRBV12-3/TRBV12-4	TRBJ1-4	NA	CASSLDAGEGEKLFF	TGTGCCAGCAGTTTAGATGCCGGTGAAGGTGAAAAACTGTTTTTT
TRBD2	TRBV14	TRBJ2-1	NA	CASSPYGLAGGVNEQFF	TGTGCCAGCAGCCCCTACGGACTAGCGGGAGGAGTGAATGAGCAGTTCTTC
NA	TRBV28	TRBJ2-7	few	CASSIIDEQYF	TGTGCCAGCAGTATTATCGACGAGCAGTACTTC
NA	TRBV12-3/TRBV12-4	TRBJ2-3	NA	CASTYSDTQYF	TGTGCCAGCACCTATTCAGATACGCAGTATTTT
NA	TRBV2	TRBJ2-7	NA	CASSGGRQYF	TGTGCCAGCAGTGGGGGGCGTCAGTACTTC
NA	TRBV11-2	TRBJ2-4	many	CASSSTGNIQYF	TGTGCCAGCAGCTCCACAGGGAACATTCAGTACTTC
NA	TRBV27	TRBJ2-1	NA	CASSPFRGSVYNEQFF	TGTGCCAGCAGTCCGTTTCGGGGCTCCGTCTACAATGAGCAGTTCTTC
TRBD2	TRBV11-1	TRBJ2-1	NA	CASSLDLAGGRRFF	TGTGCCAGCAGCTTAGACCTAGCGGGAGGGCGTCGGTTCTTC
TRBD2	TRBV9	TRBJ2-7	few	CASSVGLAGFYEQYF	TGTGCCAGCAGCGTAGGACTAGCGGGATTCTACGAGCAGTACTTC
NA	TRBV15	TRBJ1-1	NA	CATSSEQPNTEAFF	TGTGCCACCAGCAGTGAACAGCCGAACACTGAAGCTTTCTTT
NA	TRBV27	TRBJ2-7	NA	CASSFPLSKQYF	TGTGCCAGCAGTTTCCCCCTCTCCAAGCAGTACTTC
NA	TRBV20-1	TRBJ1-6	few	CSARDSYNSPLHF	TGCAGTGCTAGGGACAGTTATAATTCACCCCTCCACTTT
TRBD1	TRBV19	TRBJ2-7	NA	CASGRGQHYEQYF	TGTGCCAGCGGCCGGGGACAGCACTACGAGCAGTACTTC
NA	TRBV7-2	TRBJ2-1	NA	CASSSYRGGVGEQFF	TGTGCCAGCAGCTCATATCGGGGTGGAGTCGGTGAGCAGTTCTTC
NA	TRBV21-1	TRBJ2-1	few	CASSNETSGSFSYNEQFF	TGTGCCAGCAGCAATGAAACTAGCGGGAGTTTCTCCTACAATGAGCAGTTCTTC
NA	TRBV7-7	TRBJ2-1	many	CASSLAPGSNEQFF	TGTGCTAGCAGCTTAGCCCCGGGTAGCAATGAGCAGTTCTTC
TRBD2	TRBV7-2	TRBJ2-3	NA	CASSLAEGLVRADTQYF	TGTGCCAGCAGCCTAGCGGAGGGCCTGGTAAGGGCAGATACGCAGTATTTT
TRBD1	TRBV28	TRBJ2-2	many	CASSSSGTGRILGPTGELFF	TGTGCCAGCAGTTCATCCGGGACAGGGCGAATTCTCGGGCCGACCGGGGAGCTGTTTTTT
NA	TRBV29-1	TRBJ2-1	many	CSARSAVYNEQFF	TGCAGCGCCAGGTCAGCGGTTTACAATGAGCAGTTCTTC
TRBD2	TRBV29-1	TRBJ2-5	many	CSVGGGETQYF	TGCAGCGTTGGGGGGGGAGAGACCCAGTACTTC
NA	TRBV28	TRBJ1-4	many	CASSLTGSTNEKLFF	TGTGCCAGCAGTTTAACGGGGTCGACTAATGAAAAACTGTTTTTT
TRBD1	TRBV7-3	TRBJ2-2	NA	CASSSGQGTYGELFF	TGTGCCAGCAGCTCCGGACAGGGTACATACGGGGAGCTGTTTTTT
TRBD2	TRBV4-3	TRBJ2-1	few	CASSHQLAGSPYNEQFF	TGCGCCAGCAGCCACCAACTAGCGGGTTCCCCCTACAATGAGCAGTTCTTC
TRBD1	TRBV28	TRBJ1-2	NA	CASNSGQGDGYTF	TGTGCCAGCAATAGCGGACAGGGAGATGGCTACACCTTC